This TCR beta chain comes out of a study of blood T cells in healthy people across ages. For the second PCR, which ran for about 7 to 11 cycles, a sample-barcoded 5' primer and a J-beta primer mix were used. TCRdb used MiXCR to reprocess the 5' RACE reads, holding one entry per CDR3 protein. The sample consists of about 670,000 distinct CDR3 sequences, around 50% of them appearing once. This clonotype appeared many times. Its antigen remains unidentified. Trimming took off 1 base at V and 5 bases at J, with 4 bases between the two ends. The germline V gene encodes CDR1 MNHNS and CDR2 SASEGT. The CDR3 is made up of 12 amino acids. General study findings and limits: Diversity was higher, and naive CD4+ cells more numerous, in long-lived donors than in aged donors.

Sequenced sample: blood. This rearrangement joins TRBV6-1 to TRBJ2-3, with D unresolved. This TCR was recovered from a woman aged 80 or over in good health. For the CDR3, the DNA is TGTGCCAGCAGTGAAGAGGTAGATACGCAGTATTTT. Residues: CASSEEVDTQYF.